This T cell receptor beta chain was recovered during a study of blood T cell repertoires in COVID-19. Study information: Whether acute or convalescent, the COVID-19 samples came from the United States, Italy and Spain. The analysed material was cDNA or gDNA that came from T cells, B-cell-depleted T cells, or PBMCs.

The germline gives CDR1 SGHRS, CDR2 YFSETQ. The CDR3 has 17 amino acids. J was trimmed by 0 bases and V by 2 bases; bases with no gene match: 4. TCRdb's copy holds only in-frame clones and misses some; the assay was immunoSEQ multiplex PCR. The table shows about 170,000 clones, with about 88% occurring only once. Material: peripheral blood. The chain carries TRBV5-1 and TRBJ2-1, with 11 nucleotides matching TRBD2. This clonotype originated in a man aged 45-65 years who had recovered from COVID-19. The CDR3 protein is CASSFGTSGSSYNEQFF. In DNA, the CDR3 is TGCGCCAGCAGCTTTGGGACTAGCGGTAGCTCCTACAATGAGCAGTTCTTC.